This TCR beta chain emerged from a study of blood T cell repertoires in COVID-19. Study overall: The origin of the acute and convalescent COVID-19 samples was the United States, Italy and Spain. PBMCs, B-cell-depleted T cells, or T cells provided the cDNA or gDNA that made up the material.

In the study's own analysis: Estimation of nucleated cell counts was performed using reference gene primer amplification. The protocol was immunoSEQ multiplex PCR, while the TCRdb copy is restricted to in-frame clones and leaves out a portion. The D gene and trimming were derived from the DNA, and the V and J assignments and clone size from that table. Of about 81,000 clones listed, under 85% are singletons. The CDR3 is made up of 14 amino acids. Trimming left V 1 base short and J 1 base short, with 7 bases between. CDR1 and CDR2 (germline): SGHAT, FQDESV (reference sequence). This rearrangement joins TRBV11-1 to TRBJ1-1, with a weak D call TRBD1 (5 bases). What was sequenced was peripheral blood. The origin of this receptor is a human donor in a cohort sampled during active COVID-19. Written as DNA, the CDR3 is TGTGCCAGCAGCTTAGGAGACAGGAACACTGAAGCTTTCTTT. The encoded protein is CASSLGDRNTEAFF.